These T cell receptor beta chains were read from a single sample in a study of T cells in localized non-small cell lung cancer. TCRdb keeps only in-frame clones here, not all; method: immunoSEQ multiplex PCR. The data hold some 37,000 clones, with about 88% observed a single time. The source was peripheral blood, collected before any cancer treatment. The origin of the receptors is a man aged 18 to 49 with stage I lung adenocarcinoma. The CDR3 runs from the conserved cysteine through the conserved F or W. D genes are given only for firm matches. Clone size, where shown, is once, few, many, or a class for clones that have expanded.

CDR3 length	D gene	V gene	clone size	J gene	CDR3 DNA	CDR3 protein
15	TRBD1	TRBV9	NA	TRBJ2-1	TGTGCCAGCAGCGCCGGGACAGGGTCCTACAATGAGCAGTTCTTC	CASSAGTGSYNEQFF
17	NA	TRBV5-6	NA	TRBJ2-7	TGTGCCAGCAGCTTGTTTTTCCCACCCAGGTTTCGAGACGAGCAGTACTTC	CASSLFFPPRFRDEQYF
16	NA	TRBV18	NA	TRBJ2-3	TGTGCCAGCTCACTACGAGGCAGACAGTACACAGATACGCAGTATTTT	CASSLRGRQYTDTQYF
14	TRBD1	TRBV5-4	NA	TRBJ2-7	TGTGCCAGCAGCTTGGCCCAACAGGGGAGCGAGCAGTACTTC	CASSLAQQGSEQYF
14	NA	TRBV6-1	NA	TRBJ1-5	TGTGCCAGCATTACTGACCCGGCGGATCAGCCCCAGCATTTT	CASITDPADQPQHF
15	NA	TRBV4-2	NA	TRBJ1-2	TGTGCCAGCAGCCAACCACAGCAGGACCACTATGGCTACACCTTC	CASSQPQQDHYGYTF
14	NA	TRBV9	NA	TRBJ1-1	TGTGCCAGCAGCCGACGGGACATTTGGACTGAAGCTTTCTTT	CASSRRDIWTEAFF
15	NA	TRBV7-6	NA	TRBJ1-5	TGTGCCAGCAGCTTAGCTCCAGAACCTAATCAGCCCCAGCATTTT	CASSLAPEPNQPQHF
14	NA	TRBV7-2	once	TRBJ1-3	TGTGCCAGCAGCCCAGCCCTCTCTGGAAACACCATATATTTT	CASSPALSGNTIYF
13	NA	TRBV5-7	NA	TRBJ2-1	TGTGCCAGCAGTATGGACAGTTACAATGAGCAGTTCTTC	CASSMDSYNEQFF
14	NA	TRBV7-2	NA	TRBJ2-7	TGTGCCAGCAGCCTTGCCAGGGGCCCCTACGAGCAGTACTTC	CASSLARGPYEQYF
17	TRBD2	TRBV5-1	NA	TRBJ2-1	TGCGCCAGCAGCCCTGCCTTTAGCGGGGGGCCGAGTAATGAGCAGTTCTTC	CASSPAFSGGPSNEQFF
16	NA	TRBV4-1	NA	TRBJ1-1	TGCGCCAGCAGCCAAGATGGCAGGACAGTAAACACTGAAGCTTTCTTT	CASSQDGRTVNTEAFF
13	NA	TRBV5-1	NA	TRBJ2-3	TGCGCCAGCAGCTTAAGGGTCACAGATACGCAGTATTTT	CASSLRVTDTQYF
16	TRBD2	TRBV5-1	NA	TRBJ2-1	TGCGCCAGCAGCCCGGGACTAGCGGGGGGGCCGAATGGGCAGTTCTTC	CASSPGLAGGPNGQFF
16	NA	TRBV7-2	NA	TRBJ1-1	TGTGCCAGCAGCTCCCCTCCGAGACACTTGAACACTGAAGCTTTCTTT	CASSSPPRHLNTEAFF
16	TRBD1	TRBV4-3	NA	TRBJ1-4	TGCGCCAGCAGCCAAATAGAAGGGGGCTATAATGAAAAACTGTTTTTT	CASSQIEGGYNEKLFF
14	NA	TRBV18	NA	TRBJ2-7	TGTGCCAGCTCACCACCGGGTTTCTCCTACGAGCAGTACTTC	CASSPPGFSYEQYF
14	TRBD1	TRBV30	few	TRBJ2-3	TGTGCCTGGAGCCCGGGACAGGGAGTTGATACGCAGTATTTT	CAWSPGQGVDTQYF
14	NA	TRBV19	NA	TRBJ1-2	TGTGCCAGTAGTATAGCCCAGGGGAACTATGGCTACACCTTC	CASSIAQGNYGYTF
20	NA	TRBV7-8	NA	TRBJ1-4	TGTGCCAGCAGCTCTAGACCCCGGGCAGACGGGTTGTCGCCCAATGAAAAACTGTTTTTT	CASSSRPRADGLSPNEKLFF
12	TRBD1	TRBV7-3	few	TRBJ1-2	TGTGCCAGCAGCGCGGGACAGGGTGGCTACACCTTC	CASSAGQGGYTF
15	NA	TRBV7-3	NA	TRBJ1-3	TGTGCCAGCAGCCTTCTCGGGGCCTCTGGAAACACCATATATTTT	CASSLLGASGNTIYF
13	NA	TRBV5-1	NA	TRBJ2-5	TGCGCCAGCAGCTTGGACACTCAAGAGACCCAGTACTTC	CASSLDTQETQYF
13	NA	TRBV7-2	NA	TRBJ1-2	TGTGCCAGCAGCTTAGGGACGTTGAACGGCTACACCTTC	CASSLGTLNGYTF
14	NA	TRBV4-1	few	TRBJ1-1	TGCGCCAGCAGCCAATGGGGCCGGAACACTGAAGCTTTCTTT	CASSQWGRNTEAFF
14	TRBD1	TRBV5-4	NA	TRBJ2-7	TGTGCCAGCAGCTTGGCGGGACAGGGGTCCGAGCAGTACTTC	CASSLAGQGSEQYF
16	NA	TRBV28	NA	TRBJ1-3	TGTGCCAGCAGTTTAGGGGGTGCCCCCCTAGGGAACACCATATATTTT	CASSLGGAPLGNTIYF
11	NA	TRBV25-1	NA	TRBJ1-3	TGTGCCAGCAGTGAAATGGACACCATATATTTT	CASSEMDTIYF
13	TRBD1	TRBV28	NA	TRBJ1-4	TGTGCCAGTTGGCAGGGGGTTCGGGAAAAACTGTTTTTT	CASWQGVREKLFF